The rows below give T cell receptor beta chains drawn from one sample of a study of blood T cell repertoires in COVID-19. Assay: immunoSEQ multiplex PCR; the TCRdb copy retains only in-frame clones and omits some. The data contain about 52,000 clones, under 90% of them seen just once; the ten biggest clones take up roughly 10%. Source material: peripheral blood. The receptor set was obtained from a man at least 80 years old with active or convalescent COVID-19. CDR3s include the opening cysteine and the closing phenylalanine or tryptophan. Each record gives: CDR3 protein, CDR3 DNA, D gene, clone size, J gene, V gene. A D gene is named only where the DNA matches it firmly. Not all rows give a size; the values are once, few, many and, for expanded clones, a class.

CASSFGYGNTIYF,TGTGCCAGCAGCTTCGGGTATGGAAACACCATATATTTT,.,.,TRBJ1-3,TRBV7-9
CASRQGGYGYTF,TGTGCCAGCAGACAGGGCGGCTATGGCTACACCTTC,.,once,TRBJ1-2,TRBV28
CATSGQGNYGYTF,TGTGCCACTTCAGGACAGGGCAACTATGGCTACACCTTC,TRBD1,once,TRBJ1-2,TRBV28
CASMYSNQPQHF,TGTGCCAGCATGTATAGCAATCAGCCCCAGCATTTT,.,.,TRBJ1-5,TRBV28
CASSPPAGGGNQPQHF,TGTGCCAGCTCACCACCGGCAGGGGGAGGCAATCAGCCCCAGCATTTT,TRBD1,.,TRBJ1-5,TRBV18
CASSVAGVDGYTF,TGTGCCAGCAGCGTAGCGGGGGTTGATGGCTACACCTTC,.,.,TRBJ1-2,TRBV9
CASSQGGGRATLHF,TGTGCCAGCAGCCAGGGGGGGGGCAGAGCGACCCTCCACTTT,.,.,TRBJ1-6,TRBV14
CSGRVSYNEQFF,TGCAGCGGCAGGGTCTCCTACAATGAGCAGTTCTTC,.,.,TRBJ2-1,TRBV29-1
CASSLASGRGETQYF,TGTGCCAGCAGCTTGGCTAGCGGGAGAGGTGAGACCCAGTACTTC,TRBD2,.,TRBJ2-5,TRBV5-4
CASSRGLAAYNEQFF,TGTGCCAGCAGTCGGGGACTAGCGGCCTACAATGAGCAGTTCTTC,TRBD2,.,TRBJ2-1,TRBV6-5
CASSGRDQETQYF,TGTGCCAGCAGCGGCAGGGACCAAGAGACCCAGTACTTC,.,few,TRBJ2-5,TRBV7-2
CASSSWQQGSAYEQYF,TGTGCCAGCAGTTCATGGCAACAGGGGTCTGCCTACGAGCAGTACTTC,TRBD1,few,TRBJ2-7,TRBV28
CAINRQTSGNYEQYF,TGTGCCATCAACCGTCAGACTAGCGGGAACTACGAGCAGTACTTC,TRBD2,.,TRBJ2-7,TRBV10-3
CASSVGTGNTEAFF,TGTGCCAGCAGCGTAGGGACAGGAAACACTGAAGCTTTCTTT,TRBD1,.,TRBJ1-1,TRBV9
CASSPGSYEQYF,TGTGCCAGCAGTCCGGGATCCTACGAGCAGTACTTC,.,once,TRBJ2-7,TRBV28
CASSYPGNRNTIYF,TGTGCCAGTAGTTACCCGGGGAACCGAAACACCATATATTTT,.,once,TRBJ1-3,TRBV19
CASSSVDRRANYGYTF,TGCGCCAGCAGCTCAGTTGACAGGAGAGCTAACTATGGCTACACCTTC,.,.,TRBJ1-2,TRBV5-1
CAVSGQGGETQYF,TGTGCCGTCTCGGGACAGGGGGGAGAGACCCAGTACTTC,TRBD1,.,TRBJ2-5,TRBV10-3
CASSTWTGGNTGELFF,TGTGCCAGTAGTACCTGGACAGGGGGGAACACCGGGGAGCTGTTTTTT,TRBD1,.,TRBJ2-2,TRBV19